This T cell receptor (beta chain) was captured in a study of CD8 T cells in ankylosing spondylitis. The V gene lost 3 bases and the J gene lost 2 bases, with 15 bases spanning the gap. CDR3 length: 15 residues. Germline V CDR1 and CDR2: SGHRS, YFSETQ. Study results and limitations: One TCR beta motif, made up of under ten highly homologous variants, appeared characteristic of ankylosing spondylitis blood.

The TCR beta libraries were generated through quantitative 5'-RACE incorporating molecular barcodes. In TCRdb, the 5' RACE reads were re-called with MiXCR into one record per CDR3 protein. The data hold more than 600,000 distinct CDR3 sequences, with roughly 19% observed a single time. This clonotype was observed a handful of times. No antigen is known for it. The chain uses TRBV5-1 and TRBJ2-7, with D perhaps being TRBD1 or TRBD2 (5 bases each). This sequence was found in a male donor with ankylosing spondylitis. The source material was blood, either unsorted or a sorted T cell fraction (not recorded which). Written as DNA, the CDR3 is TGCGCCAGCAGCTCCGCCGGGACGCCGACCTACGAGCAGTACTTC. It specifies CASSSAGTPTYEQYF. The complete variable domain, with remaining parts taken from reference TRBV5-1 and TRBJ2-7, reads KAGVTQTPRYLIKTRGQQVTLSCSPISGHRSVSWYQQTPGQGLQFLFEYFSETQRNKGNFPGRFSGRQFSNSRSEMNVSTLELGDSALYLCASSSAGTPTYEQYFGPGTRLTVT.